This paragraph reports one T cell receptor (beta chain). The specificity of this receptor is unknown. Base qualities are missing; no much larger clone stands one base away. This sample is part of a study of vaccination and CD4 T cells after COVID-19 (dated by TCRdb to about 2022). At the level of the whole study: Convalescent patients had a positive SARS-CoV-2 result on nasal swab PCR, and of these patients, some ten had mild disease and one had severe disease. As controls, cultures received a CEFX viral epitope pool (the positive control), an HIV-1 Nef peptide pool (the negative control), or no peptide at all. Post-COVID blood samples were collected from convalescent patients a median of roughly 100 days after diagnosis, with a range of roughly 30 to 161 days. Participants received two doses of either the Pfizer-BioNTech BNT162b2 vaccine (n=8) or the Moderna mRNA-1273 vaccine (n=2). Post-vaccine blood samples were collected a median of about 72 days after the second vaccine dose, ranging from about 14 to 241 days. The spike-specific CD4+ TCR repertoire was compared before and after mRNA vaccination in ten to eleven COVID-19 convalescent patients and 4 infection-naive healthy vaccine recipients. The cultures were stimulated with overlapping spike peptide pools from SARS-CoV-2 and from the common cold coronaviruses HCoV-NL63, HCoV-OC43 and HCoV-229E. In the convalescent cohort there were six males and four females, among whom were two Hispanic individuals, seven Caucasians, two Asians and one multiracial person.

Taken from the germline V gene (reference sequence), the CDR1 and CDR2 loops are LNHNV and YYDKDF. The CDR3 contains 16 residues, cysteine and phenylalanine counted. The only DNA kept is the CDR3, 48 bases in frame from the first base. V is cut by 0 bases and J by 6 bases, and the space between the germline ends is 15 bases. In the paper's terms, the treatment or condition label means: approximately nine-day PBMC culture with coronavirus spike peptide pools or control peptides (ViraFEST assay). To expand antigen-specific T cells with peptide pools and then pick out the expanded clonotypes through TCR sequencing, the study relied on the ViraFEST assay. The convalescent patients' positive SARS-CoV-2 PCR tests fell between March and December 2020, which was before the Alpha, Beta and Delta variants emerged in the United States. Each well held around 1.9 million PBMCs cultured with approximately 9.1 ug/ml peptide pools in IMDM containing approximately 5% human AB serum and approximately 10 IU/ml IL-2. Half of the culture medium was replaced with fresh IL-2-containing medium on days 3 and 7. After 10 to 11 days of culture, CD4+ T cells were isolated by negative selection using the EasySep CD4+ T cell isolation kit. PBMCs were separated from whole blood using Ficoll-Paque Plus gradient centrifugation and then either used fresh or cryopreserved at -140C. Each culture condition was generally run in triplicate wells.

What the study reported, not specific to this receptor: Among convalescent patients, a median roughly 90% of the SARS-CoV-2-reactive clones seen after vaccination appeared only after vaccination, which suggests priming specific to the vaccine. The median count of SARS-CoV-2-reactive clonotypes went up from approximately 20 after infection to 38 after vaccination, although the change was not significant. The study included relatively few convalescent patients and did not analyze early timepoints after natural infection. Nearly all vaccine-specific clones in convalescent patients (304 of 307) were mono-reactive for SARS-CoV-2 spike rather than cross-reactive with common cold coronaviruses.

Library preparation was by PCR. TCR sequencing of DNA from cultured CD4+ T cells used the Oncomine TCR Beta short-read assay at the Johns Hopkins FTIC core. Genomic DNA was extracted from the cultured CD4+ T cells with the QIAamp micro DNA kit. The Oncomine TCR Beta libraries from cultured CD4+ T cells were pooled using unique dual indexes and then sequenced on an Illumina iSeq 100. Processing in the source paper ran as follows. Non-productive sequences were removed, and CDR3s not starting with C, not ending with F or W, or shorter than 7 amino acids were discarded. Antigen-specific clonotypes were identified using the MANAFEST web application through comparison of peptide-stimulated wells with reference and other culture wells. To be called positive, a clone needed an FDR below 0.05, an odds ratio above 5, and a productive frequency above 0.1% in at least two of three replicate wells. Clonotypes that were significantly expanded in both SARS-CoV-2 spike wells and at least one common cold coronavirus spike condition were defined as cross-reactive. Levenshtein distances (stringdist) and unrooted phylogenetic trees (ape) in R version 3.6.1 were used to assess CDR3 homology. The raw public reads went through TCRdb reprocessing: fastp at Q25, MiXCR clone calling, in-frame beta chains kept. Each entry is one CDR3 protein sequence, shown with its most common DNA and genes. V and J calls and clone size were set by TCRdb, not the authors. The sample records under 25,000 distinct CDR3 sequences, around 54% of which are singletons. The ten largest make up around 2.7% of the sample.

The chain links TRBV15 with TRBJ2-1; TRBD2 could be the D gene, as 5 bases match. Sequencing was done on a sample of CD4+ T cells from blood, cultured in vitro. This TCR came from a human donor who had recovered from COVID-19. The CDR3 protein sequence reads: CATSRDRLLVTNEQFF. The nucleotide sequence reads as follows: TGTGCCACCAGCAGAGACCGTCTACTAGTCACCAATGAGCAGTTCTTC.